Only one count was recorded for the clone carrying this TCR beta chain. Antigen specificity is unknown. Per germline, CDR1 ENHRY and CDR2 SYGVKD. J lost 3 bases, V lost 2 bases, and 6 bases had no gene match. The CDR3 runs 16 residues. The record originates from a study of cytomegalovirus exposure and HLA in healthy donors. Study conclusions and caveats: Available immune exposure information was restricted to CMV serostatus only. Highly shared variants forming one cluster were likely a sequencing artifact. TCR beta chain V- and J-gene trimming was linked, in a later analysis, to a missense variant in DCLRE1C.

PCR primers comprised 60 Vbeta and 13 Jbeta primers. Original data processing: Later analysis identified approximately 80 million unique TCR beta chains, about 10 million shared. Repertoires were generated with immunoSEQ multiplex PCR, while TCRdb's copy carries only in-frame clones and drops some. That table is the source of V, J and clone size, and D and trimming were worked out from the DNA. The sample has some 130,000 clones; over 60% are singletons. The chain employs TRBV10-3 and TRBJ2-7; 11 nucleotides agree with TRBD2. The sample consisted of PBMCs. This TCR came from a man aged 35 to 55 in good health and CMV-seronegative. The CDR3: CAISEPAGLADYEQYF. The CDR3 DNA reads TGTGCCATCAGTGAGCCGGCGGGACTAGCGGACTACGAGCAGTACTTC.